The subject of this entry is one TCR beta chain. Its specificity is not known. Staining for CD45RO/CCR7/CD25/CD127/CD95/CD27 allowed sorting of CD4+ naive, central memory, regulatory and stem cell-like memory cells. The data originate from a study of beta chain features in type 1 diabetes. Findings of the study overall: A moderate, significant TCRB CDR3 shortening appeared in type 1 diabetes across four CD4+ subsets. VDJ junctions from patients with type 1 diabetes contained fewer insertions and more deletions.

Expressed TCRB transcripts were sequenced after all isolated RNA was converted to cDNA. Reads from naive, central memory and regulatory T cell samples averaged around 3.6 million. The data were produced by immunoSEQ multiplex PCR, yet TCRdb's version contains in-frame clones alone and is incomplete. The repertoire holds 150,000 to 200,000 clones, with over 55% as singletons. This TCR was sampled from a young man with type 1 diabetes. Sequenced sample: naive CD4+ T cells from blood.

As DNA, the CDR3 is TGCAGCGTAGGGGACAGCACCTACGAGCAGTACTTC. Protein product: CSVGDSTYEQYF. V gene TRBV29-1 combines with J gene TRBJ2-7; TRBD1 aligns across 7 bases. This CDR3 has 12 residues. The V segment lost 6 bases and the J segment 2 bases; nucleotides outside the gene matches: 4. Germline values: CDR1 SQVTM, CDR2 ANQGSEA.